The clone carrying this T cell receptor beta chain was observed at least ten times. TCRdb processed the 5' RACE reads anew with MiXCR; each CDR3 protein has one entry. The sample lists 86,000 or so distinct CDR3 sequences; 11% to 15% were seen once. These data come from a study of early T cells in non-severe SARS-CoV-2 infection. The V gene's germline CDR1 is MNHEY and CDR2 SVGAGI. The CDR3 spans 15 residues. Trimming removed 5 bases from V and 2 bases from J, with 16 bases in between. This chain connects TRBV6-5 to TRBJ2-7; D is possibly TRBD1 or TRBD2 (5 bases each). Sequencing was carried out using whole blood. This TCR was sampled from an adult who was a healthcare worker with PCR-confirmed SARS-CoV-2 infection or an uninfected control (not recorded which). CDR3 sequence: CASSARGGLTYEQYF. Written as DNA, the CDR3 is TGTGCCAGCAGTGCCCGGGGCGGCCTCACCTACGAGCAGTACTTC.